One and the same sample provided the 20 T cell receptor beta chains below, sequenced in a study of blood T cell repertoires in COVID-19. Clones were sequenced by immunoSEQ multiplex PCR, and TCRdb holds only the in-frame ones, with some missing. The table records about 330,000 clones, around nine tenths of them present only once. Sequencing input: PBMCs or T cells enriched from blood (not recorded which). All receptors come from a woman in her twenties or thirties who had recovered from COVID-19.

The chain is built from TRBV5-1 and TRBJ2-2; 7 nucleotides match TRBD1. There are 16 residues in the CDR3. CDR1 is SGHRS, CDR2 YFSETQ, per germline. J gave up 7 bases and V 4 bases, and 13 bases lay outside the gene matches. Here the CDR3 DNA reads TGCGCCAGCAGCCCGGGGACAAAGGGGGCGATCGGGGAGCTGTTTTTT. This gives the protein CASSPGTKGAIGELFF.

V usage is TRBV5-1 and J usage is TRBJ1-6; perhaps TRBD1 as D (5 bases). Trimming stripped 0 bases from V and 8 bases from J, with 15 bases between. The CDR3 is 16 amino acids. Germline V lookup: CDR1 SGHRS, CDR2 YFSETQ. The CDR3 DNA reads TGCGCCAGCAGCTTGGACCTCAGGGCTCCGGATTCACCCCTCCACTTT. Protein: CASSLDLRAPDSPLHF.

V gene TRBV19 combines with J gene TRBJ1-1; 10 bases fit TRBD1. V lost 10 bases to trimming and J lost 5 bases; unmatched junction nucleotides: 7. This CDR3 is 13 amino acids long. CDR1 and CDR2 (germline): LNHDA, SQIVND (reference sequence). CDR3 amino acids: CATRQGAETEAFF. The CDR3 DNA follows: TGTGCCACAAGACAGGGGGCGGAAACTGAAGCTTTCTTT.

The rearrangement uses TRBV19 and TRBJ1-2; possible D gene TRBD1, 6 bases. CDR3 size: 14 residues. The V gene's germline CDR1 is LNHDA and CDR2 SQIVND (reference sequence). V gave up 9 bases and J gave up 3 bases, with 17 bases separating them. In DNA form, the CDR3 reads TGTGCCAGCTCAAGGGGGGGGCGAGACTATGGCTACACCTTC. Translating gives CASSRGGRDYGYTF.

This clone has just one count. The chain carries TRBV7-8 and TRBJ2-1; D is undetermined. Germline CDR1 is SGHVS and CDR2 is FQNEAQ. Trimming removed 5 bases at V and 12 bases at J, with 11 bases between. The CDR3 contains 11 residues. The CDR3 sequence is CASSPQAVQFF. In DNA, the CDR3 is TGTGCCAGCAGCCCCCAGGCCGTGCAGTTCTTC. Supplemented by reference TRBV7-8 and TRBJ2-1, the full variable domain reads GAGVSQSPRYKVAKRGQDVALRCDPISGHVSLFWYQQALGQGPEFLTYFQNEAQLDKSGLPSDRFFAERPEGSVSTLKIQRTQQEDSAVYLCASSPQAVQFFGPGTRLTVL.

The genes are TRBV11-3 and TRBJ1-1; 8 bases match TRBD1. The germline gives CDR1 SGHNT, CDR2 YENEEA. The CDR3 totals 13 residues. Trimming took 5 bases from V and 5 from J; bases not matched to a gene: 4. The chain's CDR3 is CASSINRGTEAFF. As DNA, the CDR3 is TGTGCCAGCAGCATAAACAGGGGGACTGAAGCTTTCTTT.

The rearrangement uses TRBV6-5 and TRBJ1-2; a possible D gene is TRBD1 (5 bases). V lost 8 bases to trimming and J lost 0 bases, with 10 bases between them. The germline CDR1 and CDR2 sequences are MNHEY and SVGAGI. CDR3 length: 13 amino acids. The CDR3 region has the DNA TGTGCCAGCGGGGCGGGGTCTAACTATGGCTACACCTTC. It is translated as CASGAGSNYGYTF.

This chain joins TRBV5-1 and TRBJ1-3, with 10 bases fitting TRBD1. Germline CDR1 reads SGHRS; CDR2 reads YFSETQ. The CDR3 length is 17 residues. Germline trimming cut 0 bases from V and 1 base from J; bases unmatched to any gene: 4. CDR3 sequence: CASSLGDRGQSGNTIYF. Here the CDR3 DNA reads TGCGCCAGCAGCTTGGGAGACAGGGGGCAATCTGGAAACACCATATATTTT.

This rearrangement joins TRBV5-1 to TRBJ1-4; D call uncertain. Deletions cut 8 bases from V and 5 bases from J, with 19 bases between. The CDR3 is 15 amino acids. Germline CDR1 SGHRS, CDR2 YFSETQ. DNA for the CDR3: TGCGCCAGTACCTCAGGCCACAATGGGAATGAAAAACTGTTTTTT. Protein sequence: CASTSGHNGNEKLFF. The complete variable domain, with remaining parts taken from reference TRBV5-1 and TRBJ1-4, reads KAGVTQTPRYLIKTRGQQVTLSCSPISGHRSVSWYQQTPGQGLQFLFEYFSETQRNKGNFPGRFSGRQFSNSRSEMNVSTLELGDSALYLCASTSGHNGNEKLFFGSGTQLSVL.

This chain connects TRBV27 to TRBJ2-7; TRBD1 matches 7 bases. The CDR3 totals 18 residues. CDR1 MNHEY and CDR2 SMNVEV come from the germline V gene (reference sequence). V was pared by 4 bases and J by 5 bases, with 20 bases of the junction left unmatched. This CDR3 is CASSSRPSRQGDIDEQYF. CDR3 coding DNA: TGTGCCAGCAGTTCCCGCCCTTCTAGACAGGGCGATATCGACGAGCAGTACTTC.

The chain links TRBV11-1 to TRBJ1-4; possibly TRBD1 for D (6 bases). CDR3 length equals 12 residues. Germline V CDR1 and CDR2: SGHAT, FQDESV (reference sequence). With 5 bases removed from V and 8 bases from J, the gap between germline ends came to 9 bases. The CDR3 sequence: CASSRRGEKLFF. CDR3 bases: TGTGCCAGCAGCCGTAGGGGGGAAAAACTGTTTTTT.

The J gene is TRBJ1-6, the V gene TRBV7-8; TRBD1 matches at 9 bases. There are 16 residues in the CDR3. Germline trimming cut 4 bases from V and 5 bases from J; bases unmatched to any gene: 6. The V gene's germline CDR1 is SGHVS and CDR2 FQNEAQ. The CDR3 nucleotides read TGTGCCAGCAGCTCCCACAGGGGGCAGGATAATTCACCCCTCCACTTT. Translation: CASSSHRGQDNSPLHF. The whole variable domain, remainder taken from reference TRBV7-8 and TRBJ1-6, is GAGVSQSPRYKVAKRGQDVALRCDPISGHVSLFWYQQALGQGPEFLTYFQNEAQLDKSGLPSDRFFAERPEGSVSTLKIQRTQQEDSAVYLCASSSHRGQDNSPLHFGNGTRLTVT.

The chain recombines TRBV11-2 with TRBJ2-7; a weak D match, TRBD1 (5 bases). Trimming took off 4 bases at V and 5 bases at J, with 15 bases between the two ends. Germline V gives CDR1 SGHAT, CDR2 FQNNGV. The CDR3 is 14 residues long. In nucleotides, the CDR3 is TGTGCCAGCAGCTCAAATCCAAGGGGTGACGAGCAGTACTTC. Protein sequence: CASSSNPRGDEQYF. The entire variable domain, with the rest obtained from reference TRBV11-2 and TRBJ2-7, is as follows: EAGVAQSPRYKIIEKRQSVAFWCNPISGHATLYWYQQILGQGPKLLIQFQNNGVVDDSQLPKDRFSAERLKGVDSTLKIQPAKLEDSAVYLCASSSNPRGDEQYFGPGTRLTVT.

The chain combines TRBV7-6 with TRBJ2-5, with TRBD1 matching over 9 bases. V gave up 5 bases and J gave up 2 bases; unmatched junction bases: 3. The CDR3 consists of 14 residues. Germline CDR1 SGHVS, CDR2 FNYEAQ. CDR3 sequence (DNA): TGTGCCAGCAGCCTAGGGACAGGGCAAGAGACCCAGTACTTC. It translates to CASSLGTGQETQYF.

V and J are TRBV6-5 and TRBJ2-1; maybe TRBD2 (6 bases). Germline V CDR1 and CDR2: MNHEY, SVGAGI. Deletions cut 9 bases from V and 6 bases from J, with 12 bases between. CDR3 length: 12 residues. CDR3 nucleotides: TGTGCCAGTGGTGGGGGGTTCAATGAGCAGTTCTTC. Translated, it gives CASGGGFNEQFF.

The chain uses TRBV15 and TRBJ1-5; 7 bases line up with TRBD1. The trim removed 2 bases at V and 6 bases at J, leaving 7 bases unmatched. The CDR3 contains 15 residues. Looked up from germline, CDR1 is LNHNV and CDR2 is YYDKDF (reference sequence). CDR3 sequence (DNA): TGTGCCACCAGCAGATCCAGACAGGGAGGTCAGCCCCAGCATTTT. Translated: CATSRSRQGGQPQHF. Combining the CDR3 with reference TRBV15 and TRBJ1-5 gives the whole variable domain DAMVIQNPRYQVTQFGKPVTLSCSQTLNHNVMYWYQQKSSQAPKLLFHYYDKDFNNEADTPDNFQSRRPNTSFCFLDIRSPGLGDTAMYLCATSRSRQGGQPQHFGDGTRLSIL.

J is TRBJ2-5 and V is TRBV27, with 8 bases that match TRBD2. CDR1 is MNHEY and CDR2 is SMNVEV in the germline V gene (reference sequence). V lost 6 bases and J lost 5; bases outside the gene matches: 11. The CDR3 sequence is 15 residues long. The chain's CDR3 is CASRAGTRGIETQYF. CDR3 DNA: TGTGCCAGCAGGGCCGGGACTAGGGGGATCGAGACCCAGTACTTC.

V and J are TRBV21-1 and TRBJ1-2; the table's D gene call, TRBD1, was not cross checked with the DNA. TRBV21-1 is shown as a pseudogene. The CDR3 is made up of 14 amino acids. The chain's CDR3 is CASSNPDRVYGYTF. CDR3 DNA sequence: TGTGCCAGCAGCAACCCCGACAGGGTCTATGGCTACACCTTC.

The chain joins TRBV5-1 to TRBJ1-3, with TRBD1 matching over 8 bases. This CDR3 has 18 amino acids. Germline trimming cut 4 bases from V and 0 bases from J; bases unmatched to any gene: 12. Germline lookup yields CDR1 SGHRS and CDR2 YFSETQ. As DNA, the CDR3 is TGCGCCAGCAGCCCGCGCCCACAGGGGGATTACTCTGGAAACACCATATATTTT. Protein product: CASSPRPQGDYSGNTIYF.

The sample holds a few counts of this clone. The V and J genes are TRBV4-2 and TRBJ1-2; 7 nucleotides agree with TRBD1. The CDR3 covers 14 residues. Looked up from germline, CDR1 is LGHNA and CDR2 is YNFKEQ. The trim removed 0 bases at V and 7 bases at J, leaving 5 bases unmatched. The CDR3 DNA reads TGTGCCAGCAGCCAAGAGGGACAGCGTCCTGGCTACACCTTC. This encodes CASSQEGQRPGYTF.